This note documents a single TCR beta chain sequence. What it binds is unknown. The source of the sample is a study of CD8+CD57+ T cells in acquired aplastic anemia. General study findings and limits: Patients and controls had in common 25 to 35 CD8+ CDR3 sequences.

Germline V gene sequence: CDR1 SQVTM, CDR2 ANQGSEA. The CDR3 spans 13 residues. The V gene lost 4 bases and the J gene lost 1 base, with 10 bases spanning the gap. It was genomic DNA that served as the template for profiling TCR beta VDJ and CDR3. TCRdb itself ran the reads through MiXCR, one entry per CDR3 protein. The sample records about 64,000 distinct CDR3 sequences, 55% being singletons. The TCR sequence derives from a human donor in good health, serving as a control. The sample was sorted CD4+, CD8+, or CD8+CD57+ T cells (not recorded which) from PBMCs. V and J are TRBV29-1 and TRBJ1-2; TRBD1 is a possible D gene (5 bases). CDR3 nucleotide sequence: TGCAGCGTTGTACAGGAGTATAACTATGGCTACACCTTC. It codes for CSVVQEYNYGYTF. Filled out from reference TRBV29-1 and TRBJ1-2, the complete variable domain reads SAVISQKPSRDICQRGTSLTIQCQVDSQVTMMFWYRQQPGQSLTLIATANQGSEATYESGFVIDKFPISRPNLTFSTLTVSNMSPEDSSIYLCSVVQEYNYGYTFGSGTRLTVV.